The next 31 T cell receptor beta chains were all read from a single sample in a study of molecular identifiers for immune sequencing clone quantification. TCRdb re-analysed the PCR reads in MiXCR, keeping a single row per CDR3 protein. Of 400,000 to 600,000 distinct CDR3 sequences in the sample, around a fifth were seen once. The specimen was naive CD8+ T cells from blood, with Jurkat cell RNA spiked in. Sample subset: FACS-sorted CD8+CD4-CCR7+CD45RA+ naive T cells. All receptors derive from a human donor in good health. Some libraries in this study had Jurkat cell RNA spiked in.

The chain employs TRBV6-5 and TRBJ1-5; perhaps TRBD1 as D (6 bases). V was clipped by 8 bases and J by 1 base, with 24 bases between them. This CDR3 has 18 amino acids. In germline, CDR1 is MNHEY, CDR2 SVGAGI. CDR3 region: CASGLTGTRAGSNQPQHF. The CDR3 DNA is TGTGCCAGCGGTTTAACCGGGACAAGGGCCGGGAGCAATCAGCCCCAGCATTTT.

The chain carries TRBV21-1 and TRBJ1-4; TRBD1 reflects the table's D call only, with no check against the DNA. TRBV21-1 is noted as a pseudogene. This CDR3 is built from 14 residues. Here the CDR3 DNA reads TGTGCCAGCAGCAAAGAATTGAGGGGTGAAAAACTGGTTTTT. This encodes CASSKELRGEKLVF.

This clonotype came up many times. The rearrangement uses TRBV4-1 and TRBJ1-5, with D uncertain. Germline V gene lookup returns CDR1 MGHRA and CDR2 YSYEKL. The CDR3 totals 15 residues. The V end lost 5 bases, the J end lost 5 bases, and 16 bases lay between the germline ends. DNA for the CDR3: TGCGCCAGCAGCTTACTAGTACACGACGATCAGCCCCAGCATTTT. It yields the protein CASSLLVHDDQPQHF.

With respect to this clonotype: This may come from a read error, since a much larger clone is one base off. The V gene is TRBV28, the J gene TRBJ2-7; D might be TRBD1 or TRBD2, each matching 5 bases. Germline V lookup: CDR1 MDHEN, CDR2 SYDVKM. With 6 bases removed from V and 5 bases from J, the gap between germline ends came to 14 bases. CDR3 length: 13 residues. CDR3 nucleotide sequence: TGTGCCAGCAGCCCTCGAGGGGTACACGAGCAGTACTTC. Translating it yields CASSPRGVHEQYF.

Turning to this clonotype: A junction boundary mismatches the germline segment, possibly from a read error. The rearrangement joins TRBV13 to TRBJ1-4; 7 positions agree with TRBD1. This CDR3 contains 14 residues. CDR1 is PRHDT and CDR2 is FYEKMQ in the germline V gene (reference sequence). The CDR3 here is CASSLQQGREKLVF. In DNA, the CDR3 is TGTGCCAGCAGCTTACAACAGGGGCGAGAAAAACTGGTTTTT. Together with reference TRBV13 and TRBJ1-4, the CDR3 gives the full variable domain: AAGVIQSPRHLIKEKRETATLKCYPIPRHDTVYWYQQGPGQDPQFLISFYEKMQSDKGSIPDRFSAQQFSDYHSELNMSSLELGDSALYFCASSLQQGREKLVFGSGTQLSVL.

CDR3 protein: CASSPRTSGETQYF. The DNA for the CDR3 is TGTGCCAGCAGTCCCCGGACTAGCGGAGAGACCCAGTACTTC. V gene TRBV6-5 combines with J gene TRBJ2-5; 10 nucleotides line up with TRBD2. With V trimmed by 5 bases and J by 4 bases, 4 bases remained unmatched. Germline CDR1 and CDR2: MNHEY and SVGAGI. The CDR3 sequence is 14 residues long.

The V call is TRBV24-1, the J call TRBJ2-1; D ambiguous. CDR3 length equals 13 residues. Trimming stripped 3 bases from V and 2 bases from J, with 4 bases between. Germline V gene data show CDR1 as KGHDR and CDR2 as SFDVKD. The CDR3 nucleotides read TGTGCCACCAGTGATCCGCCCTACAATGAGCAGTTCTTC. Translating gives CATSDPPYNEQFF.

Here the CDR3 reads CASSLESRTGDEQYF. The CDR3 DNA sequence: TGTGCCAGCAGCTTAGAATCCCGGACAGGGGACGAGCAGTACTTC. The V call is TRBV7-6, the J call TRBJ2-7; 9 nucleotides align to TRBD1. This CDR3 is built from 15 residues. Germline loops: CDR1 SGHVS, CDR2 FNYEAQ. Trimming removed 1 base from V and 5 bases from J; junction bases left unmatched: 6.

There are many counts of this clonotype. The J gene is TRBJ2-5, the V gene TRBV20-1, with 12 bases that match TRBD2. The junction had 6 bases not matched to a gene; V was cut back by 0 bases and J by 7 bases. Per the germline V gene, CDR1 is DFQATT and CDR2 is SNEGSKA (reference sequence). This CDR3 is built from 15 residues. The CDR3 protein is CSARDRLAGVRTQYF. CDR3 coding DNA: TGCAGTGCTAGAGATCGACTAGCGGGAGTTAGGACCCAGTACTTC.

This clonotype was observed at least ten times. The chain combines TRBV5-6 with TRBJ2-3; D uncertain. Germline loops: CDR1 SGHDT, CDR2 YYEEEE. Trimming took off 2 bases at V and 3 bases at J, with 4 bases between the two ends. CDR3 length: 12 amino acids. DNA for the CDR3: TGTGCCAGCAGCTTTACGACAGATACGCAGTATTTT. This sequence encodes CASSFTTDTQYF.

The V and J genes are TRBV11-2 and TRBJ1-1; D call uncertain. The V end was cut by 0 bases, the J end by 6 bases, with 14 bases between. Germline loops: CDR1 SGHAT, CDR2 FQNNGV. CDR3 length: 15 amino acids. CDR3 sequence reads: CASSLEYSFLPEAFF. The DNA of the CDR3 is TGTGCCAGCAGCTTAGAATACAGTTTTCTACCTGAAGCTTTCTTT.

Points on this clonotype: This could be a read error, since a much larger clone is one nucleotide away. This chain links TRBV30 with TRBJ2-1; D possibly corresponds to TRBD1 (6 bases). CDR1 is GTSNPN and CDR2 is SVGIG in the germline V gene (reference sequence). The CDR3 has 15 amino acids. The CDR3 DNA follows: TGTGCCTGGAGTGTAGGGGGTAGCTCCTACAATGGGCAGTTCTTC. Translating gives CAWSVGGSSYNGQFF.

Regarding this clonotype: Relative to the germline gene, one junction end is altered; a read error may explain this. This chain joins TRBV7-7 and TRBJ1-5; 8 bases line up with TRBD1. The CDR3 is 20 amino acids. From germline, CDR1 is SSHAT and CDR2 FNYEAQ (reference sequence). The CDR3 sequence is CASSSNRSRDRSPYDQPQHF. The CDR3 coding sequence is TGTGCTAGCAGTTCTAACCGCAGCCGGGACAGGTCGCCGTATGATCAGCCCCAGCATTTT.

At least ten counts were recorded for this clonotype. This chain connects TRBV7-9 to TRBJ1-3; D unresolved. Germline V gene sequence: CDR1 SEHNR, CDR2 FQNEAQ (reference sequence). V shed 0 bases and J shed 0 bases, with 9 bases lying between them. The CDR3 spans 16 residues. The CDR3 sequence: CASSLALRNSGNTIYF. DNA for the CDR3: TGTGCCAGCAGCTTAGCGCTAAGGAACTCTGGAAACACCATATATTTT.

About this clonotype: One base away lies a much larger clone, so this may be a sequencing read error. No conserved phenylalanine or tryptophan ends this CDR3, so it is likely a read error. The rearrangement links TRBV5-6 to TRBJ1-6; D not certain. The CDR3 covers 13 residues. The germline CDR1 and CDR2 sequences are SGHDT and YYEEEE. Between the trimmed V and J ends, which lost 0 bases and 7 bases, there was a span of 5 bases. The CDR3 DNA reads TGTGCCAGCAGCTTGGCCAAGAATTCACCCCTCCACTCT. Amino acids: CASSLAKNSPLHS.

This chain uses TRBV4-1 with TRBJ2-7; D tentatively fits TRBD1 or TRBD2 (5 bases each). V was clipped by 1 base and J by 5 bases, with 15 bases between them. Germline CDR1 MGHRA, CDR2 YSYEKL. This CDR3 has 15 residues. CDR3 coding DNA: TGCGCCAGCAGCCAAGTAGGTCTCAGGGACGACGAGCAGTACTTC. This gives the protein CASSQVGLRDDEQYF.

This clonotype was seen at least ten times. The chain employs TRBV5-5 and TRBJ1-1; D is unclear. V was cut by 0 bases and J by 8 bases, with 11 bases left in between. The CDR3 loop spans 13 amino acids. CDR1 SGHKS and CDR2 YYEKEE come from the germline V gene (reference sequence). The CDR3 sequence is CASSLGLTPEAFF. The CDR3 DNA follows: TGTGCCAGCAGCTTGGGATTGACACCCGAAGCTTTCTTT. Together with reference TRBV5-5 and TRBJ1-1, the CDR3 gives the full variable domain: DAGVTQSPTHLIKTRGQQVTLRCSPISGHKSVSWYQQVLGQGPQFIFQYYEKEERGRGNFPDRFSARQFPNYSSELNVNALLLGDSALYLCASSLGLTPEAFFGQGTRLTVV.

This clonotype came up many times. The chain carries TRBV23-1 and TRBJ1-5; 9 nucleotides align to TRBD1. Being an ORF, TRBV23-1 has a function that is uncertain. This CDR3 contains 17 residues. With 2 bases clipped from V and 9 bases from J, the junction kept 14 bases outside the gene matches. CDR3 region: CASSQADRGQGGGPQHF. The CDR3 DNA is TGCGCCAGCAGTCAAGCGGACAGGGGTCAGGGGGGCGGGCCCCAGCATTTT.

Many counts were recorded for this clonotype. The chain combines TRBV2 with TRBJ2-5; D not resolved. Germline values: CDR1 SNHLY, CDR2 FYNNEI. The V end was cut by 1 base, the J end by 2 bases, with 8 bases between. The CDR3 has 14 amino acids. CDR3 residues: CASSEVQIQETQYF. The CDR3 coding sequence is TGTGCCAGCAGTGAAGTCCAGATACAAGAGACCCAGTACTTC.

The sample holds one count of this clonotype. Just one base apart from a much larger clone, this may be a read error. The chain couples TRBV27 to TRBJ2-4; D is tentatively TRBD1 or TRBD2 (5 bases each). The CDR3 is made up of 14 amino acids. Germline lookup yields CDR1 MNHEY and CDR2 SMNVEV (reference sequence). Trimming left V 5 bases short and J 4 bases short, with 12 bases between. The CDR3 nucleotides are TGTGCCAGCAGTACCCCGGGACGTAAAAACATTCAGTACTTC. Protein product: CASSTPGRKNIQYF.

This clonotype was counted at least ten times. The chain carries TRBV28 and TRBJ2-7; 7 bases fit TRBD2. Losses at the gene ends were 8 bases for V and 3 bases for J; bases not matched to a gene: 10. Germline V gives CDR1 MDHEN, CDR2 SYDVKM. This CDR3 has 14 residues. The CDR3 here is CASGETSEYYEQYF. The CDR3 DNA is TGTGCCAGCGGGGAAACTAGCGAGTACTACGAGCAGTACTTC.

This clonotype has just a few counts. The V and J genes are TRBV28 and TRBJ2-7; 13 bases are shared with TRBD2. CDR1 is MDHEN, CDR2 SYDVKM, per germline. After removal of 3 bases from V and 5 bases from J, the junction contained 7 bases not matched to a gene. This CDR3 has 16 amino acids. This CDR3 is CASSFWRTSGSNEQYF. The CDR3, as DNA: TGTGCCAGCAGTTTCTGGCGGACTAGCGGGAGTAACGAGCAGTACTTC.

This clonotype was found many times. V gene TRBV4-3 combines with J gene TRBJ1-1, with D unresolved. Germline V gene lookup returns CDR1 LGHNA and CDR2 YSLEER. V was shortened by 0 bases and J by 8 bases, with 19 bases between the two germline ends. The CDR3 sequence is 16 residues long. This CDR3 is CASSQDRPGLLLEAFF. In nucleotides, the CDR3 is TGCGCCAGCAGCCAAGATCGGCCGGGATTATTACTCGAAGCTTTCTTT.

This clonotype was counted many times. V and J are TRBV7-8 and TRBJ2-7; D is uncertain. This CDR3 is 12 amino acids long. Germline V gene data show CDR1 as SGHVS and CDR2 as FQNEAQ. The V end was cut by 0 bases, the J end by 3 bases, with 3 bases between. CDR3 nucleotides: TGTGCCAGCAGCTTAGCCCGCTACGAGCAGTACTTC. It encodes CASSLARYEQYF.

In this sample, this clonotype turned up many times. The chain combines TRBV28 with TRBJ1-5; 7 bases line up with TRBD1. The CDR3 runs 15 residues. CDR1 MDHEN and CDR2 SYDVKM come from the germline V gene. V shed 8 bases, J shed 3 bases, and the junction held 10 bases outside the gene matches. This CDR3 is CASLPLGQHNQPQHF. CDR3 coding DNA: TGTGCCAGCTTACCATTGGGACAGCACAATCAGCCCCAGCATTTT.

Concerning this clonotype itself: A much larger clone lies one base from this, so it may be a read error. The rearrangement uses TRBV20-1 and TRBJ2-7; D is possibly TRBD1 (5 bases). This CDR3 is 17 amino acids long. Germline V gives CDR1 DFQATT, CDR2 SNEGSKA (reference sequence). V dropped 5 bases and J dropped 4 bases, with 27 bases sitting between them. The CDR3, as DNA: TGCAGTGCTTCGCCTTTACCCTGGACACAGCTATTTTACGAGCAGTACTTC. Protein product: CSASPLPWTQLFYEQYF.

This clonotype was seen more than once but under ten times. This sequence joins TRBV11-2 and TRBJ2-3; D is unresolved. The ends were cut back, 2 bases at V and 4 bases at J, with 13 bases in the middle. The CDR3 is 15 residues long. Germline CDR1 reads SGHAT; CDR2 reads FQNNGV. The CDR3 DNA follows: TGTGCCAGCAGCTTATTGGTAGGGCCGGCAGATACGCAGTATTTT. Amino acids: CASSLLVGPADTQYF.

This clonotype was counted only a few times. The chain couples TRBV4-1 to TRBJ2-1; 12 bases fit TRBD2. This CDR3 is built from 19 residues. The germline CDR1 and CDR2 sequences are MGHRA and YSYEKL. Trimming removed 0 bases from V and 4 bases from J; junction bases left unmatched: 10. For the CDR3, the DNA is TGCGCCAGCAGCCAAGATCAGCTAGCGGGAGGGCCTACGTACAATGAGCAGTTCTTC. It codes for CASSQDQLAGGPTYNEQFF.

This clonotype occurred a few times. An end of the junction differs from the germline gene, which may be a read error. The CDR3 reads CGSTGLDSTDTQYF. CDR3 in DNA: TGCGGCAGCACAGGACTAGATAGCACAGATACGCAGTATTTT. The V call is TRBV5-1, the J call TRBJ2-3; 7 positions match TRBD2. Germline V gene lookup returns CDR1 SGHRS and CDR2 YFSETQ. This CDR3 region has 14 residues.

This clonotype has more than one count but fewer than ten. This chain uses TRBV11-2 with TRBJ2-3; D is possibly TRBD1 or TRBD2 (5 bases each). With 0 bases removed from V and 5 bases from J, the gap between germline ends came to 21 bases. Germline V gene sequence: CDR1 SGHAT, CDR2 FQNNGV. The CDR3 consists of 18 residues. The DNA for the CDR3 is TGTGCCAGCAGCTTAGATCTGTCAGGGTATAGCGATAGAGATACGCAGTATTTT. Encoded protein: CASSLDLSGYSDRDTQYF. The full variable domain, with the rest looked up from reference TRBV11-2 and TRBJ2-3, is EAGVAQSPRYKIIEKRQSVAFWCNPISGHATLYWYQQILGQGPKLLIQFQNNGVVDDSQLPKDRFSAERLKGVDSTLKIQPAKLEDSAVYLCASSLDLSGYSDRDTQYFGPGTRLTVL.

In its sample, this clonotype was seen many times. The chain combines TRBV7-9 with TRBJ2-3; 8 positions match TRBD2. V lost 0 bases to trimming and J lost 2 bases; unmatched junction nucleotides: 1. This CDR3 contains 15 residues. Germline CDR1 and CDR2: SEHNR and FQNEAQ (reference sequence). The CDR3 loop reads CASSLAAGVTDTQYF. CDR3 DNA: TGTGCCAGCAGCTTAGCAGCGGGAGTCACAGATACGCAGTATTTT.